The clone carrying this T cell receptor (beta chain) was recorded many times. Its antigen is undetermined. The ends were cut back, 4 bases at V and 0 bases at J, with 20 bases in the middle. The length of the CDR3 is 19 residues. In germline, CDR1 is SGHRS, CDR2 YFSETQ. RNA transcripts provided the source from which TCR beta CDR3 regions were amplified. The TCR CDR3 was amplified in a first-round RT-PCR using the HTBI primer set. A single record per CDR3 protein comes from TCRdb applying MiXCR to the multiplex PCR reads. The data contain a few hundred thousand distinct CDR3 sequences, less than 25% of them singletons. Hyperthyroidism of Graves' type that showed no ophthalmopathy progression within 18 months was stable. This specimen belongs to a study of T cells in Graves' hyperthyroidism and ophthalmopathy. Whole-study findings and limits: In simple terms, a model built on 13 V-J features told ophthalmopathy apart from stable hyperthyroidism. Most expanded thyroid clonotypes above 0.001 also appeared in blood.

Sequenced: blood. The TCR originated in a man between 18 and 35 years old with Graves' hyperthyroidism. The chain combines TRBV5-1 with TRBJ2-6; D is perhaps TRBD1 (7 bases). The CDR3 DNA follows: TGCGCCAGCAGCGCCCGGACAGGAGGGATACCCTCTGGGGCCAACGTCCTGACTTTC. Its translation is CASSARTGGIPSGANVLTF.